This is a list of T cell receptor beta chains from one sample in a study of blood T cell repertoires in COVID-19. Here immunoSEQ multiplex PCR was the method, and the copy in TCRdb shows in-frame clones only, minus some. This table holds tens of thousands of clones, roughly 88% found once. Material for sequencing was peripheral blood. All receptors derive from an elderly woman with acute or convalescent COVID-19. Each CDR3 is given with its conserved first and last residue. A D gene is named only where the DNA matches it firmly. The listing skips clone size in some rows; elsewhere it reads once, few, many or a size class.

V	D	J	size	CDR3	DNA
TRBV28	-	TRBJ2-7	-	CASSSRSANYEQYF	TGTGCCAGCAGTTCACGTAGCGCAAACTACGAGCAGTACTTC
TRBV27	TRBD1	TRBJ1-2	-	CASSSGGLGYGYTF	TGTGCCAGCAGTTCAGGGGGCTTAGGCTATGGCTACACCTTC
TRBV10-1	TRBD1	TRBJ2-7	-	CASSEAGTVSTGKTYEQYF	TGCGCCAGCAGTGAAGCCGGGACAGTCAGCACGGGGAAGACCTACGAGCAGTACTTC
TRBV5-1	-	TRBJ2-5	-	CASSYPPGSSSETQYF	TGCGCCAGCAGCTACCCGCCTGGATCTAGCTCGGAGACCCAGTACTTC
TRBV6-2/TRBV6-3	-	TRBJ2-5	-	CASSYTEETQYF	TGTGCCAGCAGTTACACAGAAGAGACCCAGTACTTC
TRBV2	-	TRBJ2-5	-	CASSVQEETQYF	TGTGCCAGCAGTGTCCAGGAAGAGACCCAGTACTTC
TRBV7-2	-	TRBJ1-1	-	CASSFSASATEAFF	TGTGCCAGCAGCTTTTCTGCCAGCGCCACTGAAGCTTTCTTT
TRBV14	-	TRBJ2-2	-	CASSPRGDGELFF	TGTGCCAGCAGCCCCAGGGGGGACGGGGAGCTGTTTTTT
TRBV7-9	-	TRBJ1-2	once	CASSSTLSGALYGYTF	TGTGCCAGCAGCTCCACGCTCTCAGGGGCGCTCTATGGCTACACCTTC
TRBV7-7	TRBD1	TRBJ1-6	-	CASSPGQNSPLHF	TGTGCCAGCAGCCCGGGACAGAATTCACCCCTCCACTTT
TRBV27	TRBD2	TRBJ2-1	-	CASSSRTSGRSYNEQFF	TGTGCCAGCAGTTCTAGGACTAGCGGGAGGTCGTACAATGAGCAGTTCTTC
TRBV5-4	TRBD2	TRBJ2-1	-	CASSFQLAGGNEQFF	TGTGCCAGCAGCTTCCAGCTAGCGGGGGGCAACGAGCAGTTCTTC
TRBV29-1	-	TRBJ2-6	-	CSVETSGANVLTF	TGCAGCGTTGAAACATCTGGGGCCAACGTCCTGACTTTC
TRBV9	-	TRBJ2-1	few	CASSVWHNEQFF	TGTGCCAGCAGCGTATGGCACAATGAGCAGTTCTTC
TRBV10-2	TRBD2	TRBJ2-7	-	CATRTAGGPHEQYF	TGCGCCACCCGAACAGCGGGAGGGCCCCACGAGCAGTACTTC
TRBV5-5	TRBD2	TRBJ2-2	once	CASSSITGTSGTNTGELFF	TGTGCCAGCAGCTCGATTACCGGGACTAGCGGGACGAACACCGGGGAGCTGTTTTTT
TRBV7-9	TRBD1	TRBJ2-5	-	CASSRGDREQETQYF	TGTGCCAGCAGCCGTGGGGACAGGGAACAAGAGACCCAGTACTTC
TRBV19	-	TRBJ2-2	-	CASSTRGANPSNTGELFF	TGTGCCAGTTCCACCCGCGGGGCGAACCCTTCGAACACCGGGGAGCTGTTTTTT
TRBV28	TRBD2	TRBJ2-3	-	CASSLVGGLTDTQYF	TGTGCCAGCAGTTTGGTGGGAGGGCTGACAGATACGCAGTATTTT
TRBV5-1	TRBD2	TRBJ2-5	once	CASSVSGGLETQYF	TGCGCCAGCAGCGTCTCGGGAGGGCTGGAGACCCAGTACTTC
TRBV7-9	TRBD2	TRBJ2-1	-	CASSLAGGDNEQFF	TGTGCCAGCAGCCTAGCGGGGGGGGACAATGAGCAGTTCTTC
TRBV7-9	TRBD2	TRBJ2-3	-	CASSKSGTSGRALGPPDTQYF	TGTGCCAGCAGCAAAAGTGGGACTAGCGGGAGGGCCCTTGGTCCTCCAGATACGCAGTATTTT
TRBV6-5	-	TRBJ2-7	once	CASSYSAYEQYF	TGTGCCAGCAGTTACTCCGCCTACGAGCAGTACTTC
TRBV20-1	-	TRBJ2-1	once	CSAQEHNEQFF	TGCAGTGCGCAGGAACACAATGAGCAGTTCTTC
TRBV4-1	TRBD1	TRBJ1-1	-	CASSHPGGIGNTEAFF	TGCGCCAGCAGCCATCCAGGGGGCATAGGGAACACTGAAGCTTTCTTT
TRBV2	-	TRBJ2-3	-	CASRGYRERNTQYF	TGTGCCAGCAGAGGATACAGGGAAAGGAATACGCAGTATTTT
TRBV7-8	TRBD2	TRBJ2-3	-	CASSLAGGSTDTQYF	TGTGCCAGCAGCTTAGCGGGCGGGAGTACAGATACGCAGTATTTT
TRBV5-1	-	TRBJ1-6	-	CASSLDEGGLHF	TGCGCCAGCAGCTTGGACGAAGGAGGGCTCCACTTT
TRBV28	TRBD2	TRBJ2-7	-	CASLLAGGHEQYF	TGTGCCAGCTTACTAGCGGGAGGCCACGAGCAGTACTTC
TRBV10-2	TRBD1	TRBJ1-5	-	CASGGRQGASLDQPQHF	TGCGCCAGCGGGGGGAGGCAGGGGGCATCGTTAGATCAGCCCCAGCATTTT
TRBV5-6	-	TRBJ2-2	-	CASSYGAGSVLGGELFF	TGTGCCAGCAGCTACGGGGCGGGGTCTGTATTAGGCGGGGAGCTGTTTTTT
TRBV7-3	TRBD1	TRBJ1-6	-	CASSTGQPNSPLHF	TGTGCCAGCTCCACGGGACAGCCAAATTCACCCCTCCACTTT
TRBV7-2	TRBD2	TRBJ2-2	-	CASSLVSGRNTGELFF	TGTGCCAGCAGCTTAGTTAGCGGGAGGAACACCGGGGAGCTGTTTTTT
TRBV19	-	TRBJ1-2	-	CASSIRQGQNYGYTF	TGTGCCAGTAGTATACGACAAGGACAGAACTATGGCTACACCTTC
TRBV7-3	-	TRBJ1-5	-	CASSLSGNQPQHF	TGTGCCAGCAGCTTGTCAGGCAATCAGCCCCAGCATTTT
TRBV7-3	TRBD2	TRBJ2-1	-	CASSLAGGRNEQFF	TGTGCCAGCAGCTTAGCGGGGGGGCGAAATGAGCAGTTCTTC
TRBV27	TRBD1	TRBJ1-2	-	CASSPHGQVYGYTF	TGTGCCAGCAGTCCTCACGGACAGGTCTATGGCTACACCTTC
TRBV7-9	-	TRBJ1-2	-	CASSLSNYGYTF	TGTGCCAGCAGCCTTAGTAACTATGGCTACACCTTC
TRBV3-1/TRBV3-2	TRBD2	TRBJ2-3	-	CASLRGGEDTQYF	TGTGCCAGCTTACGGGGGGGGGAAGATACGCAGTATTTT
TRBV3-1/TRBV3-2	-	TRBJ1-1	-	CASSPGGFSEAFF	TGTGCCAGCAGCCCCGGGGGTTTTTCTGAAGCTTTCTTT
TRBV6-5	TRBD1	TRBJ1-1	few	CASSLDRAMRNTEAFF	TGTGCCAGCAGTTTGGACAGGGCAATGAGGAACACTGAAGCTTTCTTT
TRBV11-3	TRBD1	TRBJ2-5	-	CASSSTGEETQYF	TGTGCCAGCAGTTCAACAGGGGAAGAGACCCAGTACTTC
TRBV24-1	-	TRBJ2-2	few	CATGEPNTGELFF	TGTGCCACCGGGGAGCCAAACACCGGGGAGCTGTTTTTT
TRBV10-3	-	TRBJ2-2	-	CAIRSGLETGELFF	TGTGCCATTAGAAGCGGGCTGGAGACCGGGGAGCTGTTTTTT
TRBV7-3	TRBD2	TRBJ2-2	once	CASSPQGLAGATGELFF	TGTGCCAGCAGCCCCCAAGGGCTAGCGGGGGCCACCGGGGAGCTGTTTTTT
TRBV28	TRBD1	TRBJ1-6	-	CASSPGTGRSPLHF	TGTGCCAGCAGTCCCGGGACAGGACGATCACCCCTCCACTTT
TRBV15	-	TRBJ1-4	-	CATSRDYRFAANEKLFF	TGTGCCACCAGCAGAGATTACAGATTCGCAGCTAATGAAAAACTGTTTTTT
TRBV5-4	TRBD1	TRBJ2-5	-	CASSSPTGEETQYF	TGTGCCAGCAGCTCACCGACAGGGGAAGAGACCCAGTACTTC
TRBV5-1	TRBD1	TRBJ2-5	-	CASSAQGAGETQYF	TGCGCCAGCAGCGCACAGGGGGCTGGGGAGACCCAGTACTTC
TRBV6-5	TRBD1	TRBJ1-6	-	CASRRQGANSPLHF	TGTGCCAGCAGGCGACAGGGGGCCAATTCACCCCTCCACTTT
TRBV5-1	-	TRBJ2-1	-	CASSSYQGSDEQFF	TGCGCCAGCAGCTCGTATCAGGGAAGCGATGAGCAGTTCTTC
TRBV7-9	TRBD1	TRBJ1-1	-	CASSQDRGRTEAFF	TGTGCCAGCAGCCAAGACAGGGGAAGGACTGAAGCTTTCTTT